This T cell receptor (beta chain) was retrieved from a study of shared clonotypes between healthy human individuals. CD45RO-negative cells were positively selected for CCR7, leaving out terminally differentiated effector memory CD45RA+ cells. With V trimmed by 6 bases and J by 5 bases, 7 bases remained unmatched. The CDR3 is made up of 15 amino acids. Germline V lookup: CDR1 SQVTM, CDR2 ANQGSEA. The table came from immunoSEQ multiplex PCR; TCRdb's copy has only in-frame clones and leaves some out. The sample comprises some 2.1 million clones, over 85% of which are singletons, and roughly 1.7% rests with the top ten.

The sample comprised naive CD8+ T cells from PBMCs. V and J are TRBV29-1 and TRBJ2-3, with TRBD2 matching 14 bases. This TCR derives from a man between 18 and 29 years old in good health. Some clones in this sample may be carry-over from other donors' samples. CDR3 region: CSVVGLAGVGDTQYF. DNA for the CDR3: TGCAGCGTAGTGGGACTAGCGGGAGTGGGAGATACGCAGTATTTT.